In this sample, the clone carrying this T cell receptor beta chain turned up many times. TCR beta CDR3 sequences were amplified from RNA transcripts. The HTBI primer set was used in a first-round RT-PCR of the TCR CDR3. TCRdb used MiXCR to reprocess the multiplex PCR reads, holding one entry per CDR3 protein. Of more than 550,000 distinct CDR3 sequences in the sample, about 17% were seen once. The data originate from a study of T cells in Graves' hyperthyroidism and ophthalmopathy. The receptor comes from a woman in her 50s with Graves' hyperthyroidism that later progressed to Graves' ophthalmopathy. Sequencing input: blood.

The CDR3 loop is CASSYGGGAQEKLFF. CDR3 nucleotides: TGTGCCAGCAGTTACGGAGGGGGCGCCCAGGAAAAACTGTTTTTT. The chain combines TRBV6-5 with TRBJ1-4; 7 bases are shared with TRBD1. CDR1 MNHEY and CDR2 SVGAGI come from the germline V gene. With V trimmed by 2 bases and J by 8 bases, 8 bases remained unmatched. CDR3 length: 15 amino acids.